The clone carrying this T cell receptor (beta chain) was recorded at least ten times. The time point here: newly diagnosed GD, antithyroid drugs for less than 3 months. Construction of the TCR library relied on RNA isolated from PBMCs. Staff drew approximately 9.9 milliliters of peripheral blood into EDTA tubes. CDR1 is MDHEN and CDR2 is SYDVKM in the germline V gene. This CDR3 region has 14 residues. V was shortened by 4 bases and J by 2 bases, with 11 bases between the two germline ends. Arm-PCR of CDR3 regions and iRepertoire HTBI primers were the basis on which TCR beta libraries were built. Each CDR3 protein gets one entry after TCRdb re-called the multiplex PCR reads with MiXCR. The sample yields 440,000 or so distinct CDR3 sequences, around 15% seen once. The entry originates in a study of regulatory T cells in long-lasting Graves disease. The same sample was also used in a study of T cells in Graves' hyperthyroidism and ophthalmopathy. That work states: No progression to ophthalmopathy during 18 months of follow-up defined stable disease.

Sample: peripheral blood mononuclear cells (PBMCs), taken at new diagnosis, from a patient treated with antithyroid drugs. The chain has TRBV28 and TRBJ2-5; D possibly corresponds to TRBD1 (6 bases). The receptor comes from a woman in her twenties or thirties with Graves disease. Written as DNA, the CDR3 is TGTGCCAGCAGTTCGGGGACACTTCAAGAGACCCAGTACTTC. This codes for CASSSGTLQETQYF.